This T cell receptor beta chain comes out of a study of somatic mutations in cytotoxic T cells in rheumatoid arthritis. Regarding the study as a whole: Within 8 of 65 patients, the single biggest CD8+ clone made up more than 20% of CD8+ cells.

This clone appeared once. The target antigen is unknown. Germline CDR1 and CDR2: SGHDT and YYEEEE. The CDR3 is 14 residues long. Trimming removed 1 base from V and 1 base from J, with 8 bases in between. Generated by immunoSEQ multiplex PCR, the TCRdb table keeps only in-frame clones and is missing some. The table lists more than 15,000 clones, about 80% of them singletons, with around 20% in the top ten. The sequencing input was CD8+ T cells sorted from blood. The clonotype was recovered from an adult with rheumatoid arthritis. The chain combines TRBV5-6 with TRBJ1-1; D remains unclear. CDR3 in DNA: TGTGCCAGCAGCTTGTTTTCGTCGAACACTGAAGCTTTCTTT. This gives the protein CASSLFSSNTEAFF.